This T cell receptor (beta chain) originates from a study of Ad26.COV2.S vaccination and SARS-CoV-2 variants. The overall study: Each vaccinee took Ad26.COV2.S intramuscularly, once or twice 56 days apart.

The sample's treatment: some 20 received Ad26.COV2.S at low or high dose, single or two shots; five or six received placebo; per-sample allocation not given. On day 63 after the first injection, vaccine and placebo recipients gave samples. At a Boston site, the person donating was an adult of 18-55 years. SARS-CoV-2 spike from the Wuhan strain was encoded by the vaccine, an Ad26 vector. Comments on this clone: The antigen is unknown.

Study findings and constraints: Those who received the vaccine showed greater spike-specific TCR breadth than those given placebo.

Clones were sequenced by immunoSEQ multiplex PCR, and TCRdb holds only the in-frame ones, with some missing. The sample lists approximately 300,000 clones; 70% to 90% were seen once. The specimen was peripheral blood, collected in a trial of Ad26.COV2.S vaccine versus placebo. The receptor was isolated from a person aged 18-65 years who received the Ad26.COV2.S COVID-19 vaccine or a placebo.

The CDR3 loop reads CASSPLTGGEGTQYF. In nucleotides, the CDR3 is TGTGCCAGCTCACCACTTACAGGGGGCGAGGGGACCCAGTACTTC. The V call is TRBV18, the J call TRBJ2-5; 9 bases align to TRBD1. The CDR3 consists of 15 residues. CDR1 is KGHSH and CDR2 is LQKENI in the germline V gene. V lost 1 base, J lost 7 bases, and 7 bases stayed unmatched.